Listed below are T cell receptor beta chains from one sample, sequenced in a study of OX40 agonist ivuxolimab in advanced cancers. Generated by immunoSEQ multiplex PCR, the TCRdb table keeps only in-frame clones and is missing some. The sample holds tens of thousands of clones; roughly 90% are singletons and the top ten take 0.67%. Sequenced material: CD4+ or CD8+ T cells sorted from blood, taken in a trial of the OX40 agonist ivuxolimab. Receptors were obtained from an adult with an advanced solid tumor such as melanoma, head and neck, liver or kidney cancer. The CDR3 runs from the conserved cysteine through the conserved F or W. The order of the fields is D gene, V gene, clone size, J gene, CDR3 protein, CDR3 DNA. D genes are given only for firm matches. The size entry is marked missing in some rows and otherwise reads once, few, many or a size class.

>NA|TRBV9|NA|TRBJ2-3
CASSVEPRTDTQYF
TGTGCCAGCAGCGTAGAACCTCGCACAGATACGCAGTATTTT
>TRBD1|TRBV6-5|NA|TRBJ2-7
CASSKGLTGGEQYF
TGTGCCAGCAGTAAGGGGTTGACAGGGGGCGAGCAGTACTTC
>TRBD1|TRBV28|NA|TRBJ2-3
CASYISPGQGYVASTDTQYF
TGTGCCAGCTACATATCCCCGGGACAGGGGTATGTGGCTAGCACAGATACGCAGTATTTT
>TRBD2|TRBV5-1|NA|TRBJ2-1
CASSLGGTSGDNEQFF
TGCGCCAGCAGCTTGGGGGGGACTAGCGGAGACAATGAGCAGTTCTTC
>TRBD1|TRBV27|NA|TRBJ2-1
CASNFRTGRSSEQFF
TGTGCCAGCAACTTTCGGACAGGGAGGTCGAGTGAGCAGTTCTTC
>NA|TRBV5-1|once|TRBJ1-1
CASSSRGTEAFF
TGCGCCAGCAGCTCCAGGGGCACTGAAGCTTTCTTT
>NA|TRBV28|NA|TRBJ1-5
CASSDPNQPQHF
TGTGCCAGCAGCGACCCGAATCAGCCCCAGCATTTT
>TRBD2|TRBV29-1|NA|TRBJ2-2
CSVLAGAVTGELFF
TGCAGCGTTCTGGCGGGAGCGGTTACCGGGGAGCTGTTTTTT
>TRBD1|TRBV10-3|NA|TRBJ2-5
CAISERDRRYQETQYF
TGTGCCATCAGTGAGCGGGACAGGAGATACCAAGAGACCCAGTACTTC
>NA|TRBV19|NA|TRBJ1-2
CASSPGEPRGYTF
TGTGCCAGTAGCCCCGGTGAACCCCGTGGCTACACCTTC
>TRBD1|TRBV14|NA|TRBJ2-7
CASSLSGTGLREQYF
TGTGCCAGCAGCCTGAGCGGGACAGGGCTTAGGGAGCAGTACTTC
>TRBD1|TRBV28|once|TRBJ2-2
CASRFDRDTGELFF
TGTGCCAGCAGATTCGACAGGGACACCGGGGAGCTGTTTTTT
>NA|TRBV28|NA|TRBJ1-2
CASSLSGGGYTF
TGTGCCAGCAGTTTATCGGGGGGTGGCTACACCTTC
>NA|TRBV19|NA|TRBJ2-7
CASSVTETSYEQYF
TGTGCCAGTAGTGTGACAGAGACCTCCTACGAGCAGTACTTC
>TRBD1|TRBV7-9|NA|TRBJ1-4
CASSEGQRVFF
TGTGCCAGCAGCGAGGGACAGAGGGTGTTTTTT
>NA|TRBV21-1|NA|TRBJ2-1
CASSKGTGGLYNEQFF
TGTGCCAGCAGCAAAGGGACGGGAGGGCTCTACAATGAGCAGTTCTTC
>NA|TRBV5-5|NA|TRBJ1-5
CASSFGNSNQPQHF
TGTGCCAGCAGCTTTGGAAATAGCAATCAGCCCCAGCATTTT
>NA|TRBV7-3|NA|TRBJ2-3
CASSLAGSLISTDTQYF
TGTGCCAGCAGCTTAGCGGGCAGCCTGATAAGCACAGATACGCAGTATTTT
>NA|TRBV30|NA|TRBJ2-1
CAWSGDKRSYNEQFF
TGTGCCTGGAGTGGGGATAAGCGGTCCTACAATGAGCAGTTCTTC
>TRBD2|TRBV5-1|NA|TRBJ2-3
CASSSLLAGGGRGTQYF
TGCGCCAGCAGCTCCCTCCTGGCGGGAGGAGGCAGGGGTACGCAGTATTTT
>TRBD2|TRBV7-2|NA|TRBJ2-1
CASSSSPTSGFSYNEQFF
TGTGCCAGCAGCTCCTCCCCGACTAGCGGCTTCTCCTACAATGAGCAGTTCTTC
>NA|TRBV7-9|NA|TRBJ1-2
CASSQWGGGSGYTF
TGTGCCAGCAGTCAATGGGGGGGAGGCTCTGGCTACACCTTC
>NA|TRBV6-1|NA|TRBJ2-7
CASRRASSYEQYF
TGTGCCAGCAGAAGGGCAAGCTCCTACGAGCAGTACTTC
>NA|TRBV11-2|NA|TRBJ1-4
CASSPRSEKLFF
TGTGCCAGCAGCCCCCGCTCTGAAAAACTGTTTTTT
>TRBD1|TRBV19|NA|TRBJ2-2
CASRDRAWTGELFF
TGTGCCAGTAGAGACAGGGCCTGGACCGGGGAGCTGTTTTTT
>NA|TRBV5-1|NA|TRBJ1-4
CASSLAGPTNEKLFF
TGCGCCAGCAGCTTGGCGGGTCCAACTAATGAAAAACTGTTTTTT
>NA|TRBV6-6|NA|TRBJ1-2
CASSYSSVVSGYTF
TGTGCCAGCAGTTACTCGAGTGTAGTTAGCGGCTACACCTTC
>NA|TRBV10-3|NA|TRBJ1-1
CAISPGLGGTEAFF
TGTGCCATCAGCCCCGGACTCGGGGGCACTGAAGCTTTCTTT